The source of this T cell receptor beta chain is a study of shared clonotypes between healthy human individuals. Study background: The plates for each donor numbered three CD4 naive, three CD4 memory, two CD8 naive and one CD8 memory.

CDR3 length equals 16 residues. The germline V gene has CDR1 MNHNY and CDR2 SVGAGI (reference sequence). V lost 6 bases to trimming and J lost 0 bases, with 15 bases between them. Sequencing used immunoSEQ multiplex PCR; TCRdb keeps in-frame clones, though not all of them. This sample has a few million clones, with more than 85% found just once. The sequencing sample was made of naive CD4+ T cells from PBMCs. As for subset: CD45RA+ positively selected. The chain couples TRBV6-6 to TRBJ2-1; maybe TRBD1 (6 bases). The TCR comes from a young man in good health. Some clones in this sample may be carry-over from other donors' samples. The CDR3 spells CASRSPTGSSYNEQFF. CDR3 bases: TGTGCCAGCAGATCGCCAACAGGGAGCTCCTACAATGAGCAGTTCTTC.